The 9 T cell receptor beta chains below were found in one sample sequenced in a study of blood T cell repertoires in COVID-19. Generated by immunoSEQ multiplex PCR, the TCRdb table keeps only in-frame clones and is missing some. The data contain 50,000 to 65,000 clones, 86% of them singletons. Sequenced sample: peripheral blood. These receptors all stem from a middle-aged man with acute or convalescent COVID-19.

CDR3 sequence: CASSQAGPPLRAFF. The CDR3 nucleotides are TGCGCCAGCAGCCAAGCAGGGCCCCCCCTGAGAGCTTTCTTT. This chain connects TRBV4-1 to TRBJ1-1, with D possibly TRBD1 on 5 matching bases. Trimming shortened V by 1 base and J by 10 bases, and 16 bases separated the two germline ends. This CDR3 comprises 14 residues. Germline V CDR1 and CDR2: MGHRA, YSYEKL.

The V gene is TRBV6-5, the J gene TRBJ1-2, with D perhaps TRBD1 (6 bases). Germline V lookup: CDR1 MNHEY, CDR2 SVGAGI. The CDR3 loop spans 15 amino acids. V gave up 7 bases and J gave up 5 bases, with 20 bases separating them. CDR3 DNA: TGTGCCAGCACCCCTCAAGACAGGTTACTTTATGGCTACACCTTC. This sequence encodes CASTPQDRLLYGYTF.

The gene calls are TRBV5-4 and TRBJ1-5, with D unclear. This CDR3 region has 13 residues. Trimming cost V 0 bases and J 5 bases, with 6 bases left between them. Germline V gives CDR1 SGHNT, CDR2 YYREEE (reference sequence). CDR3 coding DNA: TGTGCCAGCAGCTTGGCCCCTTATCAGCCCCAGCATTTT. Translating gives CASSLAPYQPQHF.

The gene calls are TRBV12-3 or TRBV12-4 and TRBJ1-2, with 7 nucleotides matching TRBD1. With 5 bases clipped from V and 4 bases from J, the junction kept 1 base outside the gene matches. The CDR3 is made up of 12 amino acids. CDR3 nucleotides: TGTGCCAGCAGTGGGGACAGCTATGGCTACACCTTC. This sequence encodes CASSGDSYGYTF.

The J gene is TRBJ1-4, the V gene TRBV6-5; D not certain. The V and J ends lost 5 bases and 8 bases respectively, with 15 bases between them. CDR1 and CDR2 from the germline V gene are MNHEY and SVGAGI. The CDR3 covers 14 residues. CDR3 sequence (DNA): TGTGCCAGCAGTAGGCGAGGGTATCGGGAAAAACTGTTTTTT. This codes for CASSRRGYREKLFF.

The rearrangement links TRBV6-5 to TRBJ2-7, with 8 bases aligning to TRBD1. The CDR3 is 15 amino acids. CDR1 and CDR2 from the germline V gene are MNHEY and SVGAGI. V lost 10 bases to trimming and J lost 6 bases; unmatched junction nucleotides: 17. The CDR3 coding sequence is TGTGCCATCATTCCTTCGGGACAGGTCGCCTCCGAGCAGTACTTC. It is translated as CAIIPSGQVASEQYF.

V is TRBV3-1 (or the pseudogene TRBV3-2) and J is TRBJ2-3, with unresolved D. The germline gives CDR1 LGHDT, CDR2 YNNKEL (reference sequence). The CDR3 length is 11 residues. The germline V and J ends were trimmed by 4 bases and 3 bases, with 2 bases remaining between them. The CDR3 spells CASSLTDTQYF. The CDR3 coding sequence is TGTGCCAGCAGCCTAACAGATACGCAGTATTTT.

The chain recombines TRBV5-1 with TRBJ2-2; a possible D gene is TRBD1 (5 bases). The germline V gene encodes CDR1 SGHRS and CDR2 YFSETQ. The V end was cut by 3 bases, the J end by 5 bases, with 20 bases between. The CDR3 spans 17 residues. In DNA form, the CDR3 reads TGCGCCAGCAGCTCAGACACATCCAGGGTCCGAACCGGGGAGCTGTTTTTT. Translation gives CASSSDTSRVRTGELFF.

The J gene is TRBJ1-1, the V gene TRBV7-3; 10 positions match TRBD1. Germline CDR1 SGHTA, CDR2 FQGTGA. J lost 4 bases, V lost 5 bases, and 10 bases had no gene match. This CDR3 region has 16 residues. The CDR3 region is CASSPGTGVGGTEAFF. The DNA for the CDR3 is TGTGCCAGCAGCCCCGGGACAGGGGTGGGGGGCACTGAAGCTTTCTTT.